This TCR beta chain was observed in a study of blood T cell repertoires in COVID-19. About the research overall: Italy, Spain and the United States were the sources of the convalescent and acute COVID-19 samples. T cells, B-cell-depleted T cells, or PBMCs provided the cDNA or gDNA that served as material.

How the authors handled the data: Amplifying reference gene primers gave estimates of nucleated cell counts. The protocol was immunoSEQ multiplex PCR, while the TCRdb copy is restricted to in-frame clones and leaves out a portion. The V and J calls and the clone size are those of that table, but D and trimming were determined from the DNA. Counted here are around 200,000 clones, 88% occurring once; the ten biggest clones make up about 1.1%. This CDR3 region has 13 residues. The germline V gene has CDR1 SQVTM and CDR2 ANQGSEA. Trimming took off 4 bases at V and 1 base at J, with 8 bases between the two ends.

J is TRBJ1-5 and V is TRBV29-1; unclear D gene. This receptor was obtained from a man aged 30 to 39 with acute or convalescent COVID-19. Sequencing was carried out using peripheral blood. The CDR3: CSVATESNQPQHF. The CDR3 nucleotides read TGCAGCGTTGCCACCGAGAGCAATCAGCCCCAGCATTTT.